A single TCR beta chain is shown here with its context. Germline assignment: CDR1 SNHLY and CDR2 FYNNEI. The CDR3 sequence is 14 residues long. V shed 2 bases and J shed 6 bases, with 10 bases lying between them. The data stem from a study of TIL therapy for anti-PD-1-resistant metastatic lung cancer. Study overall: A handful of tumors were EGFR-mutant and two were ALK-rearranged.

The immunoSEQ assay was v3. Assay used: immunoSEQ multiplex PCR; TCRdb lists only in-frame clones, some missing. The profile shows 60,000 or so clones, around 69% of them singletons. As to time point: pre-treatment sample, taken before nivolumab and TIL therapy. The material sequenced was blood, taken at baseline. The sequence was collected from a person between 25 and 79 years old with non-small cell lung cancer. The chain links TRBV2 to TRBJ1-4, with a weak D call TRBD1 (6 bases). This CDR3 is CASSENRADEKLFF. As DNA, the CDR3 is TGTGCCAGCAGTGAAAACAGGGCGGATGAAAAACTGTTTTTT.